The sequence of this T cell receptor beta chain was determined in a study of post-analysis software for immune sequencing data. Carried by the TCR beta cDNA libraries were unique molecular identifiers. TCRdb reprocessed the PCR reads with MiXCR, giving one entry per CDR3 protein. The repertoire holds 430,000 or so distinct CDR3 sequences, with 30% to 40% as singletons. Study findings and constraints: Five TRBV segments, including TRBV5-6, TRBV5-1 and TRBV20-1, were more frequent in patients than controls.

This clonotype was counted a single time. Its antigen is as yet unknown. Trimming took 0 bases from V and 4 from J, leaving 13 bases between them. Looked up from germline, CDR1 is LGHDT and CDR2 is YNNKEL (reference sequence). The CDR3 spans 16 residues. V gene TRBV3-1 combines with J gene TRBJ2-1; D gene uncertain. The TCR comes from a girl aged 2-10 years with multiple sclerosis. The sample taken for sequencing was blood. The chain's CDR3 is CASSQDHRTSYNEQFF. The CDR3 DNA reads TGTGCCAGCAGCCAAGATCATCGGACCTCGTACAATGAGCAGTTCTTC.